This record covers a single TCR beta chain. Antigen: not known. This sample stems from a study of cytomegalovirus exposure and HLA in healthy donors. This PCR relied on a set of 60 Vbeta primers and 13 Jbeta primers. TCRdb keeps only in-frame clones here, not all; method: immunoSEQ multiplex PCR. The sample lists some 100,000 clones, around 79% occurring once. Study-level findings and limits: In a later analysis, a genetic analysis reported fewer productive-TCR N-insertions in an Asian-associated ancestry cluster than the cohort average. Across HLA loci, a later analysis found differing TCR association rates, with DRB1 most and HLA-C fewest. Associated with cytomegalovirus, according to the listing, were some 180 TCR beta chains. Later genetic work tied a missense DCLRE1C variant to beta-chain V and J trimming.

Germline V lookup: CDR1 SGHTA, CDR2 FQGNSA. Trimming removed 3 bases from V and 1 base from J; junction bases left unmatched: 2. The CDR3 is 14 residues long. The specimen was PBMCs. The sequence was obtained from a female donor in good health and CMV-seropositive. The chain uses TRBV7-2 and TRBJ2-5; 7 nucleotides align to TRBD2. CDR3 DNA sequence: TGTGCCAGCAGCTTTCCGGGGGGCCAAGAGACCCAGTACTTC. Translated: CASSFPGGQETQYF. The full variable domain, in which reference TRBV7-2 and TRBJ2-5 provide the parts outside the CDR3, is GAGVSQSPSNKVTEKGKDVELRCDPISGHTALYWYRQSLGQGLEFLIYFQGNSAPDKSGLPSDRFSAERTGGSVSTLTIQRTQQEDSAVYLCASSFPGGQETQYFGPGTRLLVL.